This T cell receptor beta chain was sequenced during a study of identifying expanded T cells in peripheral blood. The study, taken as a whole, reports: Clone count variance between approximately two-week samples rose with total template count. Differentially abundant clones: roughly 1.2 between replicates, 15 to 17 at approximately 14 days, around 19 at four.

As for this clone: What it binds is not known.

The repertoire was sequenced with immunoSEQ multiplex PCR; TCRdb's copy has only in-frame clones and lacks some. The top ten clones hold 5.5% to 7% of a sample with 90,000 to 95,000 clones, approximately 85% of them seen once. No infections or other immune events were documented during collection. V was trimmed by 0 bases and J by 1 base, leaving 8 bases between them. Germline CDR1 reads SGHRS; CDR2 reads YFSETQ. There are 15 residues in the CDR3. Material for sequencing was blood. The TCR originated in a person aged 18-70 years in good health. This sequence joins TRBV5-1 and TRBJ1-3, with D tentatively TRBD1 (5 bases). In DNA form, the CDR3 reads TGCGCCAGCAGCTTGGAGCCAGGGTCTGGAAACACCATATATTTT. Translated: CASSLEPGSGNTIYF. Based on the CDR3 plus reference TRBV5-1 and TRBJ1-3, the full variable domain is KAGVTQTPRYLIKTRGQQVTLSCSPISGHRSVSWYQQTPGQGLQFLFEYFSETQRNKGNFPGRFSGRQFSNSRSEMNVSTLELGDSALYLCASSLEPGSGNTIYFGEGSWLTVV.